Presented here are 26 T cell receptor beta chains from one specimen sequenced in a study of blood T cell repertoires in COVID-19. Using immunoSEQ multiplex PCR, the repertoire was profiled, and TCRdb retains in-frame clones only, with some absent. The sample consists of 200,000 to 300,000 clones, over 80% of them appearing once. The sample comprised peripheral blood. All receptors derive from a woman aged 55 to 70 with active or convalescent COVID-19.

The V and J genes are TRBV4-1 and TRBJ2-5, with D possibly matching TRBD2 (7 bases). CDR3 size: 16 residues. CDR1 is MGHRA, CDR2 YSYEKL, per germline. V was pared by 0 bases and J by 2 bases, with 13 bases between. The CDR3 here is CASSQDWGGTQETQYF. The CDR3 DNA reads as TGCGCCAGCAGCCAAGATTGGGGAGGGACACAAGAGACCCAGTACTTC.

V and J are TRBV5-5 and TRBJ1-4; no definite D call. Trimming pared 3 bases from V and 8 bases from J, leaving 17 bases between. The length of the CDR3 is 15 residues. CDR1 is SGHKS, CDR2 YYEKEE, per germline (reference sequence). As DNA, the CDR3 is TGTGCCAGCAGCTCATCCCGGGAAGGAAGGGAAAAACTGTTTTTT. This sequence encodes CASSSSREGREKLFF.

The chain couples TRBV2 to TRBJ1-5, with 7 bases lining up with TRBD1. V trimming: 2 bases; J trimming: 7 bases; junction bases outside the gene matches: 5. Germline V lookup: CDR1 SNHLY, CDR2 FYNNEI. CDR3 length equals 14 residues. For the CDR3, the DNA is TGTGCCAGCAGTGAAAGGGGGCTAGGCCAGCCCCAGCATTTT. Translation: CASSERGLGQPQHF.

This chain links TRBV5-4 with TRBJ2-1; 8 bases agree with TRBD2. From germline, CDR1 is SGHNT and CDR2 YYREEE (reference sequence). This CDR3 has 16 amino acids. V lost 4 bases to trimming and J lost 4 bases; unmatched junction nucleotides: 10. The DNA for the CDR3 is TGTGCCAGCAGCCGTTACCGGGGGGGTGTTTACAATGAGCAGTTCTTC. Amino acids: CASSRYRGGVYNEQFF. Based on the CDR3 plus reference TRBV5-4 and TRBJ2-1, the full variable domain is ETGVTQSPTHLIKTRGQQVTLRCSSQSGHNTVSWYQQALGQGPQFIFQYYREEENGRGNFPPRFSGLQFPNYSSELNVNALELDDSALYLCASSRYRGGVYNEQFFGPGTRLTVL.

The chain uses TRBV2 and TRBJ1-2, with 9 nucleotides matching TRBD1. The germline V gene has CDR1 SNHLY and CDR2 FYNNEI. The trim removed 1 base at V and 0 bases at J, leaving 6 bases unmatched. CDR3 length: 17 amino acids. The CDR3 is CASSEGMDRGPNYGYTF. Here the CDR3 DNA reads TGTGCCAGCAGTGAAGGTATGGACAGGGGACCTAACTATGGCTACACCTTC.

This sequence joins TRBV18 and TRBJ2-7; D call uncertain. Trimming took 3 bases from V and 0 from J, leaving 12 bases between them. Germline V gene lookup returns CDR1 KGHSH and CDR2 LQKENI. The CDR3 consists of 15 residues. CDR3 protein: CASSPPRNHSYEQYV. The CDR3 bases are TGTGCCAGCTCACCGCCCAGAAACCACTCCTACGAGCAGTACGTC.

This clone has only one observation. The rearrangement links TRBV5-4 to TRBJ1-3; 7 bases line up with TRBD1. Germline CDR1 and CDR2: SGHNT and YYREEE (reference sequence). The CDR3 extends over 15 amino acids. The V gene end was trimmed by 0 bases and the J gene end by 4 bases; junction bases not matched to a gene: 4. CDR3 residues: CASSLGTGAGNTIYF. The CDR3 DNA is TGTGCCAGCAGCTTGGGTACAGGGGCCGGAAACACCATATATTTT.

The chain employs TRBV19 and TRBJ1-1, with D possibly matching TRBD1 (6 bases). With 4 bases removed from V and 2 bases from J, the gap between germline ends came to 35 bases. This CDR3 has 22 amino acids. CDR1 and CDR2 from the germline V gene are LNHDA and SQIVND (reference sequence). The CDR3 sequence: CASSTNGAGAPGKGSGNTEAFF. The DNA of the CDR3 is TGTGCCAGTAGTACCAATGGGGCAGGGGCGCCCGGCAAGGGGAGTGGAAACACTGAAGCTTTCTTT.

The chain has TRBV11-2 and TRBJ1-2, with 7 nucleotides matching TRBD1. The V segment lost 5 bases and the J segment 5 bases; nucleotides outside the gene matches: 8. This CDR3 spans 14 amino acids. The germline V gene encodes CDR1 SGHAT and CDR2 FQNNGV. The CDR3, as DNA: TGTGCCAGCAGCCCGGACAGGTTTCGTTATGGCTACACCTTC. As protein: CASSPDRFRYGYTF.

The V call is TRBV29-1, the J call TRBJ2-3; 12 bases line up with TRBD1. The germline V gene has CDR1 SQVTM and CDR2 ANQGSEA. V gave up 7 bases and J gave up 3 bases; unmatched junction bases: 8. This CDR3 region has 15 residues. The CDR3 sequence: CSAGQGALGTDTQYF. The DNA for the CDR3 is TGCAGCGCGGGACAGGGGGCTCTGGGGACAGATACGCAGTATTTT.

The chain is built from TRBV7-2 and TRBJ2-3; possible D gene TRBD2, 6 bases. Trimming shortened V by 5 bases and J by 6 bases, and 15 bases separated the two germline ends. The CDR3 length is 14 residues. The germline CDR1 and CDR2 sequences are SGHTA and FQGNSA. The CDR3 region has the DNA TGTGCCAGCAGCGGCACCAGGGACTCCGATACGCAGTATTTT. Its translation is CASSGTRDSDTQYF.

This clone occurred a few times. The J gene is TRBJ2-7, the V gene TRBV5-1, with 11 bases that match TRBD2. The germline gives CDR1 SGHRS, CDR2 YFSETQ. V shed 4 bases, J shed 3 bases, and the junction held 9 bases outside the gene matches. This CDR3 is 16 amino acids long. As DNA, the CDR3 is TGCGCCAGCAGCGTCGGGCTAGCGGGGGGTGTCTACGAGCAGTACGTC. As protein: CASSVGLAGGVYEQYV.

The chain couples TRBV4-2 to TRBJ1-5, with D possibly matching TRBD1 (5 bases). Germline loops: CDR1 LGHNA, CDR2 YNFKEQ. V lost 1 base to trimming and J lost 7 bases, with 11 bases between them. The CDR3 contains 14 residues. Written as DNA, the CDR3 is TGTGCCAGCAGCCAAGGGGGGGATGGCCAGCCCCAGCATTTT. It yields the protein CASSQGGDGQPQHF.

This clone was detected only a few times. V gene TRBV7-8 combines with J gene TRBJ2-7; D gene ambiguous. With 5 bases removed from V and 5 bases from J, the gap between germline ends came to 13 bases. Germline V gene data show CDR1 as SGHVS and CDR2 as FQNEAQ. CDR3 length: 13 amino acids. CDR3 sequence: CASSPLTWDEQYF. CDR3 in DNA: TGTGCCAGCAGCCCCCTGACTTGGGACGAGCAGTACTTC.

The chain joins TRBV2 to TRBJ2-1; tentative D call: TRBD1 (5 bases). Germline assignment: CDR1 SNHLY and CDR2 FYNNEI. The CDR3 contains 16 residues. The V and J ends lost 2 bases and 3 bases respectively, with 14 bases between them. This CDR3 is CASSETGSIIYNEQFF. DNA of the CDR3: TGTGCCAGCAGTGAAACAGGAAGCATCATCTACAATGAGCAGTTCTTC.

CDR3 DNA: TGTGCCAGCAGCGCCACCCTAGCGGGGACAGATACGCAGTATTTT. Residues: CASSATLAGTDTQYF. This rearrangement joins TRBV7-2 to TRBJ2-3; the match to TRBD2 covers 9 bases. Losses at the gene ends were 5 bases for V and 3 bases for J; bases not matched to a gene: 6. CDR1 is SGHTA, CDR2 FQGNSA, per germline. The CDR3 is 15 residues long. The full variable domain, in which reference TRBV7-2 and TRBJ2-3 provide the parts outside the CDR3, is GAGVSQSPSNKVTEKGKDVELRCDPISGHTALYWYRQSLGQGLEFLIYFQGNSAPDKSGLPSDRFSAERTGGSVSTLTIQRTQQEDSAVYLCASSATLAGTDTQYFGPGTRLTVL.

The J gene is TRBJ2-5, the V gene TRBV6-5, with 11 nucleotides matching TRBD2. Germline values: CDR1 MNHEY, CDR2 SVGAGI. Germline trimming cut 6 bases from V and 5 bases from J; bases unmatched to any gene: 8. The CDR3 is 15 residues long. The CDR3 nucleotides read TGTGCCAGCAGGACTCTGACTAGCGGGATTGAGACCCAGTACTTC. This encodes CASRTLTSGIETQYF.

The genes are TRBV5-4 and TRBJ2-5; 8 positions agree with TRBD1. Germline V gene lookup returns CDR1 SGHNT and CDR2 YYREEE (reference sequence). CDR3 length: 15 residues. V dropped 0 bases and J dropped 5; count of bases not matched to a gene: 6. CDR3 sequence: CASSLDQGAWETQYF. The CDR3 DNA reads as TGTGCCAGCAGCTTGGACCAGGGGGCCTGGGAGACCCAGTACTTC.

The chain links TRBV7-2 to TRBJ2-6; possible D gene TRBD1, 6 bases. The CDR3 is made up of 16 amino acids. V dropped 2 bases and J dropped 1 base, with 9 bases sitting between them. Germline-derived CDR1 and CDR2 are SGHTA and FQGNSA. For the CDR3, the DNA is TGTGCCAGCAGCTTACGAGGGGGTTCTGGGGCCAACGTCCTGACTTTC. Its protein is CASSLRGGSGANVLTF. Combining the CDR3 with reference TRBV7-2 and TRBJ2-6 gives the whole variable domain GAGVSQSPSNKVTEKGKDVELRCDPISGHTALYWYRQSLGQGLEFLIYFQGNSAPDKSGLPSDRFSAERTGGSVSTLTIQRTQQEDSAVYLCASSLRGGSGANVLTFGAGSRLTVL.

The rearrangement links TRBV2 to TRBJ2-3, with a possible D match to TRBD2 (6 bases). The CDR3 covers 14 residues. V lost 8 bases, J lost 4 bases, and 16 bases lay in between. Germline assignment: CDR1 SNHLY and CDR2 FYNNEI. CDR3 nucleotide sequence: TGTGCCAGCCGGGACTTGGTCCTGTCAGATACGCAGTATTTT. It yields the protein CASRDLVLSDTQYF.

This clone has only one observation. This chain connects TRBV3-1 (or the pseudogene TRBV3-2) to TRBJ2-5; 7 positions match TRBD1. V was pared by 3 bases and J by 3 bases, with 1 base of the junction left unmatched. The CDR3 loop spans 13 amino acids. Germline V CDR1 and CDR2: LGHDT, YNNKEL (reference sequence). The DNA of the CDR3 is TGTGCCAGCAGCCAGACAGGGAAAGAGACCCAGTACTTC. Amino acid sequence: CASSQTGKETQYF.

The V gene is TRBV6-2 or TRBV6-3, the J gene TRBJ2-2; D may be TRBD2 (6 bases). CDR3 length: 14 amino acids. Germline CDR1 MNHEY, CDR2 SVGEGT. V shed 3 bases and J shed 5 bases, with 10 bases lying between them. CDR3 sequence: CASSYSRGTGELFF. The DNA of the CDR3 is TGTGCCAGCAGTTATTCCCGGGGGACCGGGGAGCTGTTTTTT.

The chain combines TRBV3-1 (or the pseudogene TRBV3-2) with TRBJ2-1; TRBD2 agrees at 10 bases. Looked up from germline, CDR1 is LGHDT and CDR2 is YNNKEL (reference sequence). With 0 bases clipped from V and 4 bases from J, the junction kept 9 bases outside the gene matches. This CDR3 spans 18 amino acids. The CDR3 spells CASSQDVVAGGRYNEQFF. CDR3 nucleotides: TGTGCCAGCAGCCAAGATGTAGTAGCGGGGGGTCGTTACAATGAGCAGTTCTTC.

This clone appeared a single time. The chain uses TRBV3-1 (or the pseudogene TRBV3-2) and TRBJ1-1; D call uncertain. V dropped 0 bases and J dropped 1 base, with 6 bases sitting between them. The CDR3 spans 14 residues. CDR1 LGHDT and CDR2 YNNKEL come from the germline V gene (reference sequence). The CDR3 DNA sequence: TGTGCCAGCAGCCAAGACCCGGGGAACACTGAAGCTTTCTTT. As protein: CASSQDPGNTEAFF.

This clone was detected a few times. The chain combines TRBV28 with TRBJ1-5; possibly TRBD1 for D (5 bases). From germline, CDR1 is MDHEN and CDR2 SYDVKM. V was clipped by 2 bases and J by 5 bases, with 13 bases between them. The CDR3 extends over 15 amino acids. As DNA, the CDR3 is TGTGCCAGCAGTTTACAAGGAGGGGACCATCAGCCCCAGCATTTT. The encoded protein is CASSLQGGDHQPQHF.

This clone came up once. The J gene is TRBJ2-3, the V gene TRBV29-1; 13 nucleotides align to TRBD2. The CDR3 covers 15 residues. The V gene's germline CDR1 is SQVTM and CDR2 ANQGSEA. V gave up 6 bases and J gave up 5 bases; unmatched junction bases: 8. The CDR3 DNA is TGCAGCGTCAGGACTAGCGGGAGAGTGATAGATACGCAGTATTTT. This sequence encodes CSVRTSGRVIDTQYF.